This entry lists 26 T cell receptor beta chains sequenced from one sample in a study of T cells in Graves' hyperthyroidism and ophthalmopathy. The TCR beta CDR3 regions underwent amplification using RNA transcripts as the source. First-round RT-PCR with HTBI primers amplified the TCR CDR3 region. From the multiplex PCR reads, TCRdb called clonotypes with MiXCR, one entry per CDR3 protein. This table has 500,000 to 700,000 distinct CDR3 sequences, about a sixth appearing once. Sequenced sample: blood. These receptors all come from a woman between 18 and 29 years old with Graves' hyperthyroidism.

This clonotype appeared many times. This chain links TRBV20-1 with TRBJ2-7; 7 bases agree with TRBD2. The CDR3 length is 13 residues. Germline CDR1 is DFQATT and CDR2 is SNEGSKA (reference sequence). With 6 bases clipped from V and 1 base from J, the junction kept 6 bases outside the gene matches. CDR3 nucleotides: TGCAGTGCCCTAACTAGCGCATCCTACGAGCAGTACTTC. Translated, it gives CSALTSASYEQYF.

This clonotype has at least ten counts. The chain carries TRBV6-1 and TRBJ2-7, with 9 bases lining up with TRBD1. CDR3 size: 17 residues. Looked up from germline, CDR1 is MNHNS and CDR2 is SASEGT. The junction had 13 bases not matched to a gene; V was cut back by 7 bases and J by 0 bases. The chain's CDR3 is CASTSLTGGWGSYEQYF. CDR3 bases: TGTGCCAGCACCAGTTTAACAGGGGGCTGGGGCTCCTACGAGCAGTACTTC.

Of note for this clonotype: This may stem from a read error, because a much larger clone lies one nucleotide away. The chain is built from TRBV12-3 or TRBV12-4 and TRBJ2-3; no reliable D call. The DNA end lines up better with TRBJ1-5; the J call may be wrong. This CDR3 is built from 13 residues. In DNA, the CDR3 is TGTGCCAGCAGTTTGGAAGTACCAGATACGCAGCATTTT. It encodes CASSLEVPDTQHF.

The sample holds many counts of this clonotype. The CDR3 reads CASSLGLWDSRTDTQYF. The CDR3 DNA sequence: TGTGCCAGCAGCTTAGGCCTCTGGGACTCACGCACAGATACGCAGTATTTT. The chain is built from TRBV13 and TRBJ2-3; the D gene is possibly TRBD2 (6 bases). The CDR3 totals 17 residues. In germline, CDR1 is PRHDT, CDR2 FYEKMQ (reference sequence). Between the trimmed V and J ends, which lost 0 bases and 1 base, there was a span of 14 bases.

This clonotype was seen ten or more times. The rearrangement links TRBV11-2 to TRBJ2-3; D is possibly TRBD2 (5 bases). In germline, CDR1 is SGHAT, CDR2 FQNNGV. The CDR3 length is 17 residues. V was cut by 2 bases and J by 5 bases, with 20 bases left in between. The chain's CDR3 is CASSLSKVARGRDTQYF. For the CDR3, the DNA is TGTGCCAGCAGCTTATCAAAGGTAGCGAGAGGGCGAGATACGCAGTATTTT.

The chain links TRBV20-1 to TRBJ2-1, with TRBD2 matching over 12 bases. Matching the DNA end better, TRBJ2-7 makes the J call doubtful. CDR1 and CDR2 from the germline V gene are DFQATT and SNEGSKA (reference sequence). This CDR3 is 15 amino acids long. The CDR3 loop reads CSARALAGGYNEQYF. The CDR3 DNA sequence: TGCAGTGCTAGGGCACTAGCGGGAGGCTACAATGAGCAGTACTTC.

This clonotype was observed a few times. The chain is built from TRBV4-3 and TRBJ1-4; the D is unclear. The CDR3 is 14 residues long. Germline V gene lookup returns CDR1 LGHNA and CDR2 YSLEER. Trimming took off 0 bases at V and 8 bases at J, with 10 bases between the two ends. This CDR3 is CASSQEGWSEKLFF. CDR3 sequence (DNA): TGCGCCAGCAGCCAAGAGGGGTGGTCCGAAAAACTGTTTTTT.

The genes are TRBV6-6 and TRBJ2-7; possibly TRBD2 for D (5 bases). Trimming removed 2 bases at V and 0 bases at J, with 14 bases between. The CDR3 covers 16 residues. Germline values: CDR1 MNHNY, CDR2 SVGAGI (reference sequence). The DNA for the CDR3 is TGTGCCAGCAGTTACCAACGAGGGAAGATCTCCTACGAGCAGTACTTC. Protein sequence: CASSYQRGKISYEQYF.

This chain joins TRBV11-2 and TRBJ2-1, with TRBD2 identical over 8 bases. J lost 9 bases, V lost 5 bases, and 9 bases had no gene match. Germline lookup yields CDR1 SGHAT and CDR2 FQNNGV. The CDR3 contains 14 residues. CDR3 in amino acids: CASSAGGGPGEQFF. The CDR3 region has the DNA TGTGCCAGCAGCGCCGGCGGGGGGCCAGGTGAGCAGTTCTTC. Together with reference TRBV11-2 and TRBJ2-1, the CDR3 gives the full variable domain: EAGVAQSPRYKIIEKRQSVAFWCNPISGHATLYWYQQILGQGPKLLIQFQNNGVVDDSQLPKDRFSAERLKGVDSTLKIQPAKLEDSAVYLCASSAGGGPGEQFFGPGTRLTVL.

There are many counts of this clonotype. The gene calls are TRBV7-2 and TRBJ1-1; D possibly corresponds to TRBD1 (6 bases). The germline V gene has CDR1 SGHTA and CDR2 FQGNSA. V lost 6 bases to trimming and J lost 3 bases, with 17 bases between them. The CDR3 covers 15 residues. DNA for the CDR3: TGTGCCAGCAGACCGTACAGGGTTTCGGACACTGAAGCTTTCTTT. This translates into CASRPYRVSDTEAFF.

This clonotype was detected a few times. V gene TRBV7-9 combines with J gene TRBJ1-3; 8 bases line up with TRBD1. The germline V gene encodes CDR1 SEHNR and CDR2 FQNEAQ (reference sequence). There are 16 residues in the CDR3. Germline trimming cut 5 bases from V and 4 bases from J; bases unmatched to any gene: 10. CDR3 sequence: CASSLQGAGGGNTIYF. The CDR3 DNA follows: TGTGCCAGCAGCCTCCAGGGCGCAGGGGGCGGAAACACCATATATTTT.

This clonotype was counted ten times or more. V is TRBV20-1 and J is TRBJ1-1; no firm D call. Germline V gene sequence: CDR1 DFQATT, CDR2 SNEGSKA (reference sequence). Trimming removed 0 bases at V and 2 bases at J, with 19 bases between. The CDR3 runs to 17 residues. CDR3 amino acids: CSARDLGPEISNTEAFF. The CDR3 nucleotides are TGCAGTGCTAGAGATTTGGGCCCAGAGATCTCAAACACTGAAGCTTTCTTT.

This clonotype was seen more than once but under ten times. The chain uses TRBV20-1 and TRBJ1-5; TRBD1 might be the D (5 bases). Germline V CDR1 and CDR2: DFQATT, SNEGSKA (reference sequence). The CDR3 covers 10 residues. Trimming pared 6 bases from V and 11 bases from J, leaving 11 bases between. CDR3 protein: CSASAGAQHF. CDR3 DNA sequence: TGCAGTGCCTCCGCGGGGGCCCAGCATTTT.

This clonotype was counted many times. The chain carries TRBV20-1 and TRBJ1-1; the match to TRBD1 covers 7 bases. Germline trimming cut 4 bases from V and 3 bases from J; bases unmatched to any gene: 8. The CDR3 runs 14 residues. The germline CDR1 and CDR2 sequences are DFQATT and SNEGSKA (reference sequence). The CDR3 spells CSATTGVGHTEAFF. The CDR3 region has the DNA TGCAGTGCTACAACAGGGGTGGGGCACACTGAAGCTTTCTTT.

The table lists this clonotype with a few counts. The DNA of the CDR3 is TGTGCCAGCAGCTTTGGGTCCCCGCACGGCGGGGAGCTGTTTTTT. It encodes CASSFGSPHGGELFF. This sequence joins TRBV5-5 and TRBJ2-2; no clear D. The CDR3 sequence is 15 residues long. V was cut by 2 bases and J by 7 bases, with 15 bases left in between. Germline loops: CDR1 SGHKS, CDR2 YYEKEE (reference sequence). Combining the CDR3 with reference TRBV5-5 and TRBJ2-2 gives the whole variable domain DAGVTQSPTHLIKTRGQQVTLRCSPISGHKSVSWYQQVLGQGPQFIFQYYEKEERGRGNFPDRFSARQFPNYSSELNVNALLLGDSALYLCASSFGSPHGGELFFGEGSRLTVL.

The chain employs TRBV4-1 and TRBJ2-1; perhaps TRBD1 as D (5 bases). CDR1 is MGHRA, CDR2 YSYEKL, per germline. The CDR3 extends over 14 amino acids. Trimming cost V 3 bases and J 7 bases, with 13 bases left between them. The CDR3 nucleotides are TGCGCCAGCAGCCATGGGGCCCTAGGGAATGAGCAGTTCTTC. Its translation: CASSHGALGNEQFF.

There are a few counts of this clonotype. The chain has TRBV30 and TRBJ2-5; tentative D call: TRBD2 (5 bases). V dropped 4 bases and J dropped 4 bases, with 16 bases sitting between them. CDR3 size: 14 residues. Germline CDR1 and CDR2: GTSNPN and SVGIG (reference sequence). CDR3: CAWNGLNPGETQYF. As DNA, the CDR3 is TGTGCCTGGAACGGACTGAACCCTGGAGAGACCCAGTACTTC.

The chain couples TRBV15 to TRBJ1-1, with 7 bases fitting TRBD1. This CDR3 comprises 17 residues. Unmatched junction bases numbered 18, after V lost 11 bases and J lost 0 bases. The germline gives CDR1 LNHNV, CDR2 YYDKDF (reference sequence). CDR3 protein: CASSPPLIRGMNTEAFF. In DNA form, the CDR3 reads TGTGCCTCCTCGCCGCCTTTAATCAGGGGGATGAACACTGAAGCTTTCTTT. Using reference TRBV15 and TRBJ1-1 for the parts outside the CDR3, the full variable domain is DAMVIQNPRYQVTQFGKPVTLSCSQTLNHNVMYWYQQKSSQAPKLLFHYYDKDFNNEADTPDNFQSRRPNTSFCFLDIRSPGLGDTAMYLCASSPPLIRGMNTEAFFGQGTRLTVV.

This clonotype appeared many times. The CDR3 reads CASSDRTGKNTEAFF. The CDR3 DNA is TGTGCCAGCAGTGACCGGACAGGCAAGAACACTGAAGCTTTCTTT. This sequence joins TRBV6-1 and TRBJ1-1; 7 bases line up with TRBD1. CDR1 and CDR2 from the germline V gene are MNHNS and SASEGT. Germline trimming cut 3 bases from V and 1 base from J; bases unmatched to any gene: 5. This CDR3 contains 15 residues.

The chain carries TRBV29-1 and TRBJ1-1, with a possible D match to TRBD1 (6 bases). Germline lookup yields CDR1 SQVTM and CDR2 ANQGSEA. This CDR3 has 14 amino acids. V shed 6 bases and J shed 6 bases, with 20 bases lying between them. The CDR3 nucleotides are TGCAGCGTAGCTACACAGGGAAATCGCGCTGAAGCTTTCTTT. Amino acids: CSVATQGNRAEAFF.

This clonotype was seen ten or more times. J is TRBJ2-3 and V is TRBV2; the match to TRBD1 covers 8 bases. V lost 8 bases, J lost 5 bases, and 9 bases stayed unmatched. This CDR3 is 14 amino acids long. The germline gives CDR1 SNHLY, CDR2 FYNNEI. The CDR3 loop reads CASREQGVRDTQYF. CDR3 coding DNA: TGTGCCAGCCGAGAACAGGGGGTGAGAGATACGCAGTATTTT.

This clonotype was counted many times. The J gene is TRBJ2-5, the V gene TRBV29-1; 9 bases line up with TRBD2. The germline V gene encodes CDR1 SQVTM and CDR2 ANQGSEA. The CDR3 totals 14 residues. V trimming: 6 bases; J trimming: 5 bases; junction bases outside the gene matches: 10. The CDR3 region is CSVTAGGRRETQYF. The CDR3 coding sequence is TGCAGCGTGACAGCGGGAGGCCGGAGGGAGACCCAGTACTTC.

The sample holds a few counts of this clonotype. This chain joins TRBV6-1 and TRBJ2-7; TRBD1 might be the D (6 bases). CDR1 and CDR2 (germline): MNHNS, SASEGT. Trimming removed 6 bases from V and 1 base from J, with 13 bases in between. The CDR3 sequence is 14 residues long. In DNA form, the CDR3 reads TGTGCCAGCAGCCGGCCAGACAGGTCCTACGAGCAGTACTTC. It is translated as CASSRPDRSYEQYF.

Ten or more counts support this clonotype. This chain joins TRBV12-3 or TRBV12-4 and TRBJ1-1; D ambiguous. The V gene lost 3 bases and the J gene lost 4 bases, with 12 bases spanning the gap. CDR3 length equals 14 residues. The CDR3 DNA is TGTGCCAGCAGTTTCAAGAGGTCGAGCACTGAAGCTTTCTTT. This sequence encodes CASSFKRSSTEAFF.

At least ten counts were recorded for this clonotype. The chain carries TRBV2 and TRBJ2-5; 8 nucleotides line up with TRBD2. The germline CDR1 and CDR2 sequences are SNHLY and FYNNEI. With 4 bases clipped from V and 7 bases from J, the junction kept 8 bases outside the gene matches. The CDR3 sequence is 14 residues long. The DNA for the CDR3 is TGTGCCAGCAGTGCCACTAGCGGCGCGTTGACCCAGTACTTC. It yields the protein CASSATSGALTQYF.

In the case of this clonotype: A read error may account for a junction end that differs from germline. The chain couples TRBV20-1 to TRBJ1-6; TRBD1 might be the D (5 bases). Germline-derived CDR1 and CDR2 are DFQATT and SNEGSKA (reference sequence). CDR3 length: 15 amino acids. The CDR3 nucleotides read TGCAGTGCTAGAGATACGACAGCCTATAATGCACCCCTCCACTTT. This translates into CSARDTTAYNAPLHF.